This T cell receptor beta chain was identified during a study of cytomegalovirus exposure and HLA in healthy donors. The study's findings and limits: The productive fraction for most TCR beta V segments was about 87% or about 30% in an earlier analysis. Rare TCR sequences predominated, though certain public TCRs were found in many donors. Sequence variants that were highly shared formed a cluster that was likely a sequencing artifact. Associated with cytomegalovirus, according to the listing, were 150 to 200 TCR beta chains.

Concerning this clone: The antigen remains unidentified.

The CDR3 length is 12 residues. Trimming cost V 8 bases and J 0 bases, with 7 bases left between them. Germline assignment: CDR1 SEHNR and CDR2 FQNEAQ (reference sequence). PCR used 60 Vbeta primers and 13 Jbeta primers. TCRdb's table, derived via immunoSEQ multiplex PCR, lists solely in-frame clones and lacks some. The repertoire holds 110,000 to 150,000 clones, with 70% to 85% as singletons. The TCR was taken from a woman in her sixties or seventies in good health and CMV-seropositive. The chain uses TRBV7-9 and TRBJ1-1, with D unclear. The sequencing sample was made of PBMCs. The CDR3 coding sequence is TGTGCCAGCGTTGGAGTGAACACTGAAGCTTTCTTT. Its protein is CASVGVNTEAFF.